This T cell receptor (beta chain) was documented in a study of CD8 T cells in ankylosing spondylitis. Study-wide findings and caveats: Past research had described some motif variants in reactive arthritis synovial fluid and blood. Seemingly characteristic of ankylosing spondylitis blood was a TCR beta motif consisting of eight highly homologous variants. Disease-linked clones were found to be CD8+ and relatively rare in peripheral blood.

Concerning this clonotype itself: Its antigen is currently unknown.

Researchers built TCR beta libraries using quantitative 5'-RACE with molecular barcodes. One entry per CDR3 protein, called by TCRdb with MiXCR from the 5' RACE reads. The table includes 800,000 to 900,000 distinct CDR3 sequences, 10% to 15% detected once. Trimming stripped 4 bases from V and 9 bases from J, with 19 bases between. CDR3 size: 15 residues. Per the germline V gene, CDR1 is KGHSH and CDR2 is LQKENI. The sequenced sample consisted of blood, either unsorted or a sorted T cell fraction (not recorded which). This TCR derives from a male donor with ankylosing spondylitis. The V gene is TRBV18, the J gene TRBJ2-1, with D perhaps TRBD2 (7 bases). CDR3 sequence (DNA): TGTGCCAGCTCACTTTCGATGGGGGGGCTACGTGAGCAGTTCTTC. The encoded protein is CASSLSMGGLREQFF.